Listed below are T cell receptor beta chains from one sample, sequenced in a study of T cell changes during pregnancy in multiple sclerosis. The method was immunoSEQ multiplex PCR; TCRdb's version includes in-frame clones alone and lacks a portion of them. The repertoire consists of tens of thousands of clones, with 80% to 95% occurring once and the leading ten covering under 2%. Material: peripheral blood, obtained in the first trimester of pregnancy. Receptors originate from a female donor in good health, enrolled as a control in a pregnancy study. CDR3s include the opening cysteine and the closing phenylalanine or tryptophan. D genes are given only for firm matches. Where a row states a size, it is once, few, many or the class of an expanded clone; other rows omit it.

abundance	d_gene	v_gene	j_gene	CDR3aa	CDR3nt
once	.	TRBV7-3	TRBJ1-2	CASSLTAGRGFYGYTF	TGTGCCAGCAGCTTAACGGCGGGCAGGGGATTCTATGGCTACACCTTC
.	.	TRBV7-8	TRBJ1-6	CASRRTYNSPLHF	TGTGCCTCCAGGAGGACCTATAATTCACCCCTCCACTTT
.	.	TRBV14	TRBJ1-1	CASSQSLVHPVTEAFF	TGTGCCAGCAGCCAATCCTTAGTGCACCCTGTCACTGAAGCTTTCTTT
.	.	TRBV2	TRBJ1-2	CASSDRRIYTF	TGTGCCAGCAGTGACCGGCGGATCTACACCTTC
.	TRBD1	TRBV9	TRBJ2-2	CASSASTGGTGELFF	TGTGCCAGCAGCGCGAGTACAGGGGGCACCGGGGAGCTGTTTTTT
once	TRBD1	TRBV7-2	TRBJ1-2	CASSSQGTANYGYTF	TGTGCCAGCAGTTCCCAAGGGACAGCTAACTATGGCTACACCTTC
.	.	TRBV14	TRBJ1-2	CASSPGFRYGYTF	TGTGCCAGCAGTCCAGGGTTCCGCTATGGCTACACCTTC
once	TRBD2	TRBV5-1	TRBJ2-2	CASSLVAGGPGELFF	TGCGCCAGCAGCTTGGTAGCGGGGGGGCCCGGGGAGCTGTTTTTT
.	TRBD1	TRBV9	TRBJ1-5	CASSTGGYQPQHF	TGTGCCAGCAGTACAGGGGGATATCAGCCCCAGCATTTT
.	TRBD2	TRBV9	TRBJ2-5	CASSVGLAGAQETQYF	TGTGCCAGCAGCGTGGGACTAGCGGGTGCACAAGAGACCCAGTACTTC
.	.	TRBV9	TRBJ2-3	CASSVAGVSDTQYF	TGTGCCAGCAGCGTAGCGGGGGTATCAGATACGCAGTATTTT
once	.	TRBV5-4	TRBJ2-5	CASSLRRETETQYF	TGTGCCAGCAGCTTGAGGAGGGAGACAGAGACCCAGTACTTC
once	.	TRBV6-6	TRBJ1-2	CASSKDRVGGSYGYTF	TGTGCCAGCAGTAAGGACAGAGTCGGGGGGAGCTATGGCTACACCTTC
.	.	TRBV7-2	TRBJ2-4	CASSLGRPSVENIQYF	TGTGCCAGCAGCTTAGGCAGGCCATCAGTAGAGAACATTCAGTACTTC
.	TRBD1	TRBV4-1	TRBJ2-5	CASSQSGTGVASQYF	TGCGCCAGCAGCCAATCGGGGACAGGGGTCGCGTCCCAGTACTTC
once	TRBD1	TRBV28	TRBJ1-3	CASSFLSAGGGNTIYF	TGTGCCAGCAGTTTCCTCTCGGCAGGGGGTGGAAACACCATATATTTT
.	.	TRBV28	TRBJ1-5	CASSFPAARPQHF	TGTGCCAGCAGTTTTCCAGCCGCTAGGCCCCAGCATTTT
.	TRBD2	TRBV9	TRBJ2-7	CASSVALAGSPYEQYF	TGTGCCAGCAGCGTAGCACTAGCGGGGAGCCCCTACGAGCAGTACTTC
.	.	TRBV28	TRBJ1-2	CASSFGSYGYTF	TGTGCCAGCAGTTTTGGCTCTTATGGCTACACCTTC
.	TRBD1	TRBV28	TRBJ1-6	CASSYQTGGSSYNSPLHF	TGTGCCAGCAGTTATCAAACAGGGGGCAGCTCCTATAATTCACCCCTCCACTTT
.	.	TRBV2	TRBJ2-3	CAIRETGTDTQYF	TGTGCCATCCGAGAGACAGGAACAGATACGCAGTATTTT
few	.	TRBV7-2	TRBJ1-2	CASSLDRKDGYTF	TGTGCCAGCAGCTTAGACAGGAAGGATGGCTACACCTTC
.	.	TRBV19	TRBJ1-5	CASTNPLGSNSNQPQHF	TGTGCCAGTACCAACCCCCTTGGGAGCAATAGCAATCAGCCCCAGCATTTT
.	TRBD1	TRBV5-1	TRBJ1-4	CASSQQGDNEKLFF	TGCGCCAGCAGCCAACAGGGGGATAATGAAAAACTGTTTTTT
few	.	TRBV13	TRBJ1-1	CASTLGTEAFF	TGTGCCAGCACCCTCGGGACTGAAGCTTTCTTT
.	TRBD1	TRBV28	TRBJ1-5	CASSPWGQAGGQPQHF	TGTGCCAGCAGCCCATGGGGACAGGCGGGTGGTCAGCCCCAGCATTTT
.	.	TRBV30	TRBJ2-3	CAWSVGGPPDTQYF	TGTGCCTGGAGTGTGGGGGGGCCACCCGATACGCAGTATTTT
few	.	TRBV6-5	TRBJ2-3	CASSSGLGSLGDTQYF	TGTGCCAGCAGTTCGGGACTGGGGTCTCTGGGAGATACGCAGTATTTT
.	.	TRBV7-9	TRBJ1-1	CASSRGGGAFF	TGTGCCAGCAGCCGGGGGGGTGGCGCTTTCTTT
once	TRBD1	TRBV6-6	TRBJ2-5	CASKSGTGQETQYF	TGTGCCAGCAAGTCCGGGACAGGGCAAGAGACCCAGTACTTC
.	TRBD1	TRBV9	TRBJ1-1	CASSGTGVNTEAFF	TGTGCCAGCAGCGGGACAGGGGTGAACACTGAAGCTTTCTTT
once	TRBD2	TRBV9	TRBJ2-3	CASSVNLAGGDTDTQYF	TGTGCCAGCAGCGTAAATTTGGCGGGGGGCGACACAGATACGCAGTATTTT
.	.	TRBV4-3	TRBJ1-3	CASGGADRNTIYF	TGCGCCAGCGGGGGGGCGGATAGGAACACCATATATTTT
once	.	TRBV6-1	TRBJ2-7	CASSEAWPGRAYEQYF	TGTGCCAGCAGTGAAGCGTGGCCAGGGCGCGCCTACGAGCAGTACTTC
few	.	TRBV16	TRBJ2-6	CASSQPHSGANVLTF	TGTGCCAGCAGCCAACCACACTCTGGGGCCAACGTCCTGACTTTC
once	TRBD1	TRBV6-6	TRBJ2-3	CASRGRISTDTQYF	TGTGCCAGTAGGGGGCGGATTAGCACAGATACGCAGTATTTT
.	TRBD1	TRBV4-3	TRBJ2-1	CASRFGTDNNEQFF	TGCGCCAGCAGATTCGGGACAGATAACAATGAGCAGTTCTTC
.	.	TRBV5-1	TRBJ1-3	CASSLDLFSGNTIYF	TGCGCCAGCAGCTTGGATCTGTTCTCTGGAAACACCATATATTTT
.	TRBD1	TRBV18	TRBJ2-7	CASSPQQGTYEQYF	TGTGCCAGCTCACCACAACAGGGGACCTACGAGCAGTACTTC
.	.	TRBV20-1	TRBJ2-5	CSARDKETQYF	TGCAGTGCTAGAGATAAAGAGACCCAGTACTTC
few	.	TRBV2	TRBJ1-2	CASRAYRAPNYGYTF	TGTGCCAGCAGGGCCTACAGGGCCCCGAACTATGGCTACACCTTC
.	.	TRBV5-1	TRBJ1-1	CASSPDSMNTEAFF	TGCGCCAGCAGCCCGGACAGCATGAACACTGAAGCTTTCTTT
.	.	TRBV6-1	TRBJ2-2	CASSVGGHTGELFF	TGTGCCAGCAGTGTAGGGGGTCACACCGGGGAGCTGTTTTTT
.	TRBD2	TRBV5-4	TRBJ2-2	CASRRGDSLSTGELFF	TGTGCCAGCAGGCGGGGGGATAGCCTCTCCACCGGGGAGCTGTTTTTT
.	TRBD1	TRBV28	TRBJ1-2	CASSLGGTGGRYDGYTF	TGTGCCAGCAGTTTGGGGGGGACAGGGGGGAGGTATGATGGCTACACCTTC
few	.	TRBV19	TRBJ1-5	CASGRDSNQPQHF	TGTGCCAGTGGGAGGGATAGCAATCAGCCCCAGCATTTT
.	.	TRBV27	TRBJ1-2	CASSPRQDNYGYTF	TGTGCCAGCAGTCCCAGACAGGATAACTATGGCTACACCTTC
.	.	TRBV21-1	TRBJ2-3	CASSKSNGITLSTDTQYF	TGTGCCAGCAGCAAATCAAACGGGATTACACTTAGCACAGATACGCAGTATTTT
.	.	TRBV2	TRBJ1-1	CASSNTGWGTEAFF	TGTGCCAGCAGTAACACAGGGTGGGGCACTGAAGCTTTCTTT
.	.	TRBV15	TRBJ2-4	CATSRDRVLAKNIQYF	TGTGCCACCAGCAGAGATCGGGTTTTGGCCAAAAACATTCAGTACTTC
.	TRBD1	TRBV10-3	TRBJ1-4	CAISESGTGNEKLFF	TGTGCCATCAGTGAGTCCGGGACAGGGAATGAAAAACTGTTTTTT
.	.	TRBV4-1	TRBJ2-3	CASSQDPGVSDTQYF	TGCGCCAGCAGCCAAGATCCAGGGGTGTCAGATACGCAGTATTTT